The next 22 T cell receptor beta chains were all read from a single sample in a study of cytomegalovirus exposure and HLA in healthy donors. Primers for the PCR totalled 60 Vbeta and 13 Jbeta. The assay was immunoSEQ multiplex PCR, and TCRdb's table has in-frame clones only and misses some. This table has around 50,000 clones, 60% to 85% appearing once. The sample was PBMCs. These receptors all come from a man under 40 in good health and CMV-seropositive.

The rearrangement uses TRBV19 and TRBJ1-4, with TRBD1 matching over 7 bases. V dropped 9 bases and J dropped 3; count of bases not matched to a gene: 10. Germline CDR1 LNHDA, CDR2 SQIVND (reference sequence). There are 15 residues in the CDR3. Written as DNA, the CDR3 is TGTGCCAGACAATACAGGGGTGTCCCTAATGAAAAACTGTTTTTT. Its translation: CARQYRGVPNEKLFF.

This CDR3 is CASNRFSEKLFF. DNA for the CDR3: TGTGCCAGCAACCGGTTTTCGGAAAAACTGTTTTTT. The rearrangement joins TRBV7-9 to TRBJ1-4, with D hard to call. The germline V gene encodes CDR1 SEHNR and CDR2 FQNEAQ (reference sequence). V was cut by 7 bases and J by 8 bases, with 11 bases left in between. The CDR3 runs 12 residues.

This chain links TRBV19 with TRBJ1-4; 7 bases are shared with TRBD1. Looked up from germline, CDR1 is LNHDA and CDR2 is SQIVND (reference sequence). CDR3 length: 15 residues. The ends lost 5 bases at V and 0 bases at J; junction bases unmatched: 3. CDR3 sequence (DNA): TGTGCCAGTAGTCCTCAGGGGGCAACTAATGAAAAACTGTTTTTT. It specifies CASSPQGATNEKLFF.

J is TRBJ1-2 and V is TRBV25-1; D gene uncertain. The CDR3 runs 12 residues. Trimming removed 3 bases from V and 1 base from J, with 3 bases in between. In germline, CDR1 is MGHDK, CDR2 SYGVNS. This CDR3 reads CASSDFNYGYTF. CDR3 DNA sequence: TGTGCCAGCAGTGACTTTAACTATGGCTACACCTTC.

The chain couples TRBV7-9 to TRBJ1-4; perhaps TRBD1 as D (6 bases). V was clipped by 6 bases and J by 7 bases, with 21 bases between them. Germline V CDR1 and CDR2: SEHNR, FQNEAQ (reference sequence). This CDR3 comprises 16 residues. The CDR3 DNA follows: TGTGCCAGCAGTCCCCAAGGGGGGGCGCAGGGTGAAAAACTGTTTTTT. Its translation: CASSPQGGAQGEKLFF.

The CDR3, as DNA: TGTGCCAGCAGCCCGGGACAGGGGAACTATGGCTACACCTTC. It is translated as CASSPGQGNYGYTF. The chain joins TRBV7-3 to TRBJ1-2, with 10 bases identical to TRBD1. Germline trimming cut 5 bases from V and 2 bases from J; bases unmatched to any gene: 2. Germline lookup yields CDR1 SGHTA and CDR2 FQGTGA. This CDR3 region has 14 residues.

The chain employs TRBV28 and TRBJ2-4; perhaps TRBD2 as D (7 bases). CDR1 is MDHEN and CDR2 is SYDVKM in the germline V gene. The CDR3 covers 16 residues. V shed 2 bases and J shed 3 bases, with 14 bases lying between them. The CDR3 DNA reads TGTGCCAGCAGTTTACCTTCGGGGGGCCACAAAAACATTCAGTACTTC. Its translation: CASSLPSGGHKNIQYF.

The gene calls are TRBV6-1 and TRBJ2-3; 8 bases fit TRBD1. V trimming: 4 bases; J trimming: 7 bases; junction bases outside the gene matches: 4. This CDR3 comprises 13 residues. The germline CDR1 and CDR2 sequences are MNHNS and SASEGT. CDR3 region: CASSGTGPYTQYF. As DNA, the CDR3 is TGTGCCAGCAGTGGGACAGGGCCGTATACGCAGTATTTT.

V gene TRBV4-1 combines with J gene TRBJ1-2; perhaps TRBD1 as D (6 bases). The CDR3 loop spans 15 amino acids. CDR1 and CDR2 (germline): MGHRA, YSYEKL. V was shortened by 1 base and J by 8 bases, with 17 bases between the two germline ends. CDR3 region: CASSQVGQYNQGYTF. As DNA, the CDR3 is TGCGCCAGCAGCCAAGTCGGACAGTATAATCAAGGCTACACCTTC.

The chain has TRBV7-6 and TRBJ1-5; D call uncertain. The germline V gene encodes CDR1 SGHVS and CDR2 FNYEAQ. The germline V and J ends were trimmed by 3 bases and 7 bases, with 16 bases remaining between them. This CDR3 spans 15 amino acids. The CDR3: CASSLTGSRTQPQHF. CDR3 in DNA: TGTGCCAGCAGCTTGACGGGGTCGCGAACCCAGCCCCAGCATTTT.

The CDR3 is CASSLGTGGLETQYF. The CDR3 DNA follows: TGCGCCAGCAGCTTGGGGACGGGGGGGCTAGAGACCCAGTACTTC. The V call is TRBV5-1, the J call TRBJ2-5, with TRBD2 matching over 8 bases. The germline gives CDR1 SGHRS, CDR2 YFSETQ. J lost 4 bases, V lost 0 bases, and 5 bases had no gene match. CDR3 size: 15 residues.

The chain carries TRBV7-2 and TRBJ2-7, with 9 bases matching TRBD1. This CDR3 region has 15 residues. CDR1 and CDR2 from the germline V gene are SGHTA and FQGNSA. With V trimmed by 5 bases and J by 2 bases, 7 bases remained unmatched. CDR3 amino acids: CASSPGQGSPYEQYF. The CDR3 nucleotides are TGTGCCAGCAGCCCCGGACAGGGGTCCCCCTACGAGCAGTACTTC.

J is TRBJ2-7 and V is TRBV28; TRBD1 agrees at 10 bases. The junction had 14 bases not matched to a gene; V was cut back by 7 bases and J by 5 bases. CDR1 and CDR2 from the germline V gene are MDHEN and SYDVKM. There are 16 residues in the CDR3. The CDR3 DNA sequence: TGTGCCAGCACGACTGCAGGGACAGGGGATTTGCACGAGCAGTACTTC. It codes for CASTTAGTGDLHEQYF.

The chain joins TRBV15 to TRBJ2-1, with 8 bases identical to TRBD1. V lost 2 bases to trimming and J lost 3 bases; unmatched junction nucleotides: 3. The CDR3 length is 15 residues. Germline values: CDR1 LNHNV, CDR2 YYDKDF (reference sequence). CDR3 DNA sequence: TGTGCCACCAGCAGAATCGACAGGGGCTACAATGAGCAGTTCTTC. Protein sequence: CATSRIDRGYNEQFF.

The rearrangement links TRBV19 to TRBJ2-1; TRBD1 matches at 9 bases. J lost 6 bases, V lost 7 bases, and 10 bases had no gene match. Germline-derived CDR1 and CDR2 are LNHDA and SQIVND (reference sequence). The length of the CDR3 is 15 residues. In nucleotides, the CDR3 is TGTGCCAGTAACTTACAGGGGGCCTGGGGCAATGAGCAGTTCTTC. As protein: CASNLQGAWGNEQFF.

The chain combines TRBV7-9 with TRBJ1-1, with TRBD1 matching 7 bases. The CDR3 length is 15 residues. Losses at the gene ends were 5 bases for V and 3 bases for J; bases not matched to a gene: 9. The germline CDR1 and CDR2 sequences are SEHNR and FQNEAQ (reference sequence). The CDR3 sequence is CASSVMTGLDTEAFF. DNA of the CDR3: TGTGCCAGCAGCGTAATGACAGGGTTGGACACTGAAGCTTTCTTT.

The chain joins TRBV7-3 to TRBJ1-3; D ambiguous. The CDR3 extends over 15 amino acids. The germline V gene has CDR1 SGHTA and CDR2 FQGTGA. V gave up 5 bases and J gave up 0 bases, with 11 bases separating them. In DNA form, the CDR3 reads TGTGCCAGCAGCCCAAATCTCAGCTCTGGAAACACCATATATTTT. It translates to CASSPNLSSGNTIYF. Combining the CDR3 with reference TRBV7-3 and TRBJ1-3 gives the whole variable domain GAGVSQTPSNKVTEKGKYVELRCDPISGHTALYWYRQSLGQGPEFLIYFQGTGAADDSGLPNDRFFAVRPEGSVSTLKIQRTERGDSAVYLCASSPNLSSGNTIYFGEGSWLTVV.

The chain carries TRBV7-8 and TRBJ1-6; 10 nucleotides match TRBD1. Germline values: CDR1 SGHVS, CDR2 FQNEAQ. V was clipped by 8 bases and J by 7 bases; unmatched bases: 8. CDR3 length equals 15 residues. In DNA, the CDR3 is TGTGCCAGCTCCTCGACAGGGGGCGCGAATTCACCCCTCCACTTT. Its translation is CASSSTGGANSPLHF. Filled out from reference TRBV7-8 and TRBJ1-6, the complete variable domain reads GAGVSQSPRYKVAKRGQDVALRCDPISGHVSLFWYQQALGQGPEFLTYFQNEAQLDKSGLPSDRFFAERPEGSVSTLKIQRTQQEDSAVYLCASSSTGGANSPLHFGNGTRLTVT.

The V gene is TRBV28, the J gene TRBJ1-6; D perhaps matches TRBD1 (6 bases). Germline-derived CDR1 and CDR2 are MDHEN and SYDVKM. This CDR3 is built from 14 residues. Trimming pared 10 bases from V and 9 bases from J, leaving 19 bases between. CDR3: CAISEGHKTSPLHF. Here the CDR3 DNA reads TGTGCCATCAGCGAGGGACATAAGACTTCACCCCTCCACTTT.

This rearrangement joins TRBV30 to TRBJ2-2; TRBD2 matches at 10 bases. Unmatched junction bases numbered 6, after V lost 0 bases and J lost 11 bases. The CDR3 sequence is 14 residues long. In germline, CDR1 is GTSNPN, CDR2 SVGIG (reference sequence). The CDR3 DNA is TGTGCCTGGAGTGTCCTAGCGGGGGTTCGTGAGCTGTTTTTT. Translating it yields CAWSVLAGVRELFF.

V gene TRBV19 combines with J gene TRBJ2-3; TRBD2 aligns across 14 bases. CDR1 is LNHDA, CDR2 SQIVND, per germline (reference sequence). V lost 9 bases to trimming and J lost 3 bases; unmatched junction nucleotides: 11. The CDR3 has 17 amino acids. The DNA for the CDR3 is TGTGCCAGCACGACTAGCGGGGGGGCCTTCCGAACAGATACGCAGTATTTT. Translation: CASTTSGGAFRTDTQYF.

This chain joins TRBV27 and TRBJ1-5; D not resolved. The germline V gene has CDR1 MNHEY and CDR2 SMNVEV (reference sequence). Trimming shortened V by 3 bases and J by 5 bases, and 5 bases separated the two germline ends. The CDR3 runs to 12 residues. The CDR3 reads CASSFPDQPQHF. The CDR3 bases are TGTGCCAGCAGTTTTCCGGATCAGCCCCAGCATTTT.